The T cell receptor beta chain described here comes from a study of shared clonotypes between healthy human individuals. Study-wide results and limits: The study generally estimated greater richness for naive than memory subsets. Relative to clonotypes present in all four donors, those not shared had lower generation probabilities.

In the case of this clone: The antigen is not known.

Profiled with immunoSEQ multiplex PCR; TCRdb holds only in-frame clones, not every one. Among 2,500,000 or so clones listed, about nine tenths were seen once. Germline V gene lookup returns CDR1 MRHNA and CDR2 SNTAGT. V was trimmed by 6 bases and J by 0 bases, leaving 11 bases between them. The CDR3 runs to 14 residues. The rearrangement links TRBV6-4 to TRBJ1-1, with no clear D. The clonotype comes from a man aged 18-30 years in good health. Some clones in this sample may be carry-over from other donors' samples. Input material: naive CD4+ T cells from PBMCs. Subset specified: CD45RA+ positively selected. In DNA, the CDR3 is TGTGCCAGCAGGCCTACACTGATGAACACTGAAGCTTTCTTT. Encoded protein: CASRPTLMNTEAFF.